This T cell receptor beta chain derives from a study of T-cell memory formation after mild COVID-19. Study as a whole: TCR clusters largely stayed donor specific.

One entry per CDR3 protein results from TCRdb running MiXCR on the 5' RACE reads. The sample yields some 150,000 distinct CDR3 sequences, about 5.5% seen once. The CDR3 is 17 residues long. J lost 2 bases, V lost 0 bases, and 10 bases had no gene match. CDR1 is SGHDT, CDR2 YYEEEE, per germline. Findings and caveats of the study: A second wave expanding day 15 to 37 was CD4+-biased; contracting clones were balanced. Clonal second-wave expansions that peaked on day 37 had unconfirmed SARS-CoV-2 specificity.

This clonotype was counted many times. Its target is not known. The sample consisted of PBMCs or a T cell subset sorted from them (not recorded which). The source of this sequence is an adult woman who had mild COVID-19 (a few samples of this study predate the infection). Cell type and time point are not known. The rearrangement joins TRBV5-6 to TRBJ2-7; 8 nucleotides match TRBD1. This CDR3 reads CASSLDLRDRRTYEQYF. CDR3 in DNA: TGTGCCAGCAGCTTGGACTTAAGGGACAGGAGGACCTACGAGCAGTACTTC.